The 26 T cell receptor beta chains below were found in one sample sequenced in a study of T cell repertoires in cytomegalovirus infection (dated by TCRdb to between 2019 and 2020). No antigen is known for these receptors. The sample was run on an Illumina HiSeq 1500. TCRdb took the public reads, trimmed them with fastp at Q25, ran MiXCR for clone calling and kept in-frame beta chains. Rows with one shared CDR3 protein collapse into an entry with the most common genes and DNA. In this sample the table shows about 770,000 distinct CDR3 sequences, 25% to 35% of which occur a single time. The ten largest clones add up to over 10% of the sample. The sample's treatment or condition, from its label and the paper: in vitro stimulation with specific CMV peptide epitopes to enrich CMV-specific T cells. Sequenced material: cultured CD8+ T cells from PBMCs, taken from culture after CMV antigen stimulation. All receptors come from a human donor in good health (CMV status not recorded). Some clones in this sample may be carry-over from other donors' samples.

V and J are TRBV4-1 and TRBJ2-1, with 12 bases fitting TRBD2. V lost 1 base, J lost 0 bases, and 10 bases stayed unmatched. CDR1 and CDR2 from the germline V gene are MGHRA and YSYEKL. This CDR3 region has 20 residues. CDR3 bases: TGCGCCAGCAGCCAAGTGAGGTCACTAGCGGGGGGCCGCTCCTACAATGAGCAGTTCTTC. Its protein is CASSQVRSLAGGRSYNEQFF.

The V gene is TRBV7-6, the J gene TRBJ2-7; 7 bases are shared with TRBD1. V lost 5 bases to trimming and J lost 4 bases; unmatched junction nucleotides: 14. This CDR3 has 16 residues. Per the germline V gene, CDR1 is SGHVS and CDR2 is FNYEAQ. The CDR3 nucleotides are TGTGCCAGCAGCCCACTGACAGGGTGGGCGGTTTACGAGCAGTACTTC. Amino acid sequence: CASSPLTGWAVYEQYF.

The table lists this clonotype with a count of one. The J gene is TRBJ2-6, the V gene TRBV5-8, with a tentative D call TRBD2 (5 bases). Between the trimmed V and J ends, which lost 4 bases and 0 bases, there was a span of 17 bases. The CDR3 has 18 residues. The germline V gene has CDR1 SGHTS and CDR2 YDEGEE. The CDR3 sequence is CASSHHPDWNSGANVLTF. In DNA, the CDR3 is TGTGCCAGCAGCCATCACCCGGACTGGAACTCTGGGGCCAACGTCCTGACTTTC.

As concerns this clonotype: One end of the junction does not line up with germline, which may come from a read error. J is TRBJ1-2 and V is TRBV4-1, with 9 bases fitting TRBD1. This CDR3 has 15 residues. Germline assignment: CDR1 MGHRA and CDR2 YSYEKL. CDR3: CASSPDRGTNYGCTF. In nucleotides, the CDR3 is TGCGCCAGCAGCCCGGACAGGGGAACTAACTATGGCTGCACCTTC.

About this clonotype itself: A read error may be the cause here, since a much bigger clone is one base away. V gene TRBV7-6 combines with J gene TRBJ2-3; TRBD2 is a possible D gene (7 bases). The CDR3 length is 15 residues. Germline CDR1 SGHVS, CDR2 FNYEAQ. CDR3 nucleotides: TGTGCCAGCAGCCCAAGAGGCGGGGGCACAGATGCGCAGTATTTT. Translation: CASSPRGGGTDAQYF.

This clonotype was recorded a few times. The chain uses TRBV7-9 and TRBJ1-1; no reliable D call. V was shortened by 2 bases and J by 5 bases, with 27 bases between the two germline ends. This CDR3 is built from 19 residues. CDR1 and CDR2 (germline): SEHNR, FQNEAQ (reference sequence). CDR3 amino acids: CASSLTTGLLGWGGTEAFF. DNA of the CDR3: TGTGCCAGCAGCTTAACGACGGGGTTGTTGGGGTGGGGAGGGACTGAAGCTTTCTTT. The entire variable domain, with the rest obtained from reference TRBV7-9 and TRBJ1-1, is as follows: DTGVSQNPRHKITKRGQNVTFRCDPISEHNRLYWYRQTLGQGPEFLTYFQNEAQLEKSRLLSDRFSAERPKGSFSTLEIQRTEQGDSAMYLCASSLTTGLLGWGGTEAFFGQGTRLTVV.

The CDR3 DNA reads as TGTGCCAGCAGCTCGCCTCAGGGGGCTGGGGCCAACGTCCTGACTTTC. Translated, it gives CASSSPQGAGANVLTF. The rearrangement joins TRBV9 to TRBJ2-6; 7 bases fit TRBD1. The CDR3 loop spans 16 amino acids. The V gene's germline CDR1 is SGDLS and CDR2 YYNGEE. The junction had 6 bases not matched to a gene; V was cut back by 4 bases and J by 2 bases.

The table lists this clonotype with a few counts. The chain has TRBV5-6 and TRBJ2-5, with a possible D match to TRBD2 (6 bases). V was pared by 0 bases and J by 5 bases, with 8 bases between. In germline, CDR1 is SGHDT, CDR2 YYEEEE. The length of the CDR3 is 13 residues. Here the CDR3 reads CASSLASAETQYF. CDR3 nucleotide sequence: TGTGCCAGCAGCTTGGCTAGCGCGGAGACCCAGTACTTC.

This clonotype was observed a few times. The genes are TRBV19 and TRBJ2-2, with D tentatively TRBD1 (6 bases). The CDR3 spans 14 residues. CDR1 is LNHDA, CDR2 SQIVND, per germline (reference sequence). The V end lost 3 bases, the J end lost 7 bases, and 12 bases lay between the germline ends. CDR3 DNA sequence: TGTGCCAGTAGTATGGTCAGGGGCGGCGGGGAGCTGTTTTTT. Translated: CASSMVRGGGELFF.

This clonotype has ten or more counts. The chain is built from TRBV7-9 and TRBJ1-5; 7 bases agree with TRBD1. Trimming removed 1 base from V and 10 bases from J; junction bases left unmatched: 10. Germline values: CDR1 SEHNR, CDR2 FQNEAQ (reference sequence). The CDR3 sequence is 15 residues long. In DNA, the CDR3 is TGTGCCAGCAGCTTAGAATCTCCGTCAGGGGGACCCCAGCATTTT. Translated, it gives CASSLESPSGGPQHF.

The genes are TRBV12-3 or TRBV12-4 and TRBJ2-1; 9 nucleotides agree with TRBD2. V lost 5 bases and J lost 3; bases outside the gene matches: 8. The CDR3 covers 16 residues. The CDR3 region has the DNA TGTGCCAGCAGTCCCTGGCTAGCGGGGAACTACAATGAGCAGTTCTTC. As protein: CASSPWLAGNYNEQFF.

This clonotype was counted ten times or more. The V call is TRBV7-8, the J call TRBJ1-5; TRBD1 is a possible D gene (5 bases). This CDR3 spans 17 amino acids. Germline V lookup: CDR1 SGHVS, CDR2 FQNEAQ. The ends were cut back, 5 bases at V and 0 bases at J, with 17 bases in the middle. As DNA, the CDR3 is TGTGCCAGCAGCCCTACAGCGAGGGGTTATAGCAATCAGCCCCAGCATTTT. Translating it yields CASSPTARGYSNQPQHF.

This clonotype was detected only a few times. The CDR3 coding sequence is TGTGCCAGCAGTTTTTTCGGGCCCTCCTACGAGCAGTACTTC. It encodes CASSFFGPSYEQYF. The rearrangement uses TRBV12-3 or TRBV12-4 and TRBJ2-7; no clear D gene. Trimming took off 3 bases at V and 0 bases at J, with 9 bases between the two ends. CDR3 length: 14 residues.

This clonotype occurred a few times. The rearrangement joins TRBV14 to TRBJ2-5; no reliable D call. Germline CDR1 reads SGHDN; CDR2 reads FVKESK. V gave up 0 bases and J gave up 0 bases, with 11 bases separating them. The CDR3 has 16 amino acids. The CDR3 sequence is CASSQDRSVYQETQYF. The DNA of the CDR3 is TGTGCCAGCAGCCAAGATCGGTCAGTGTACCAAGAGACCCAGTACTTC.

The chain recombines TRBV19 with TRBJ1-4; 9 bases map to TRBD1. The CDR3 contains 15 residues. Germline loops: CDR1 LNHDA, CDR2 SQIVND (reference sequence). V lost 3 bases, J lost 7 bases, and 6 bases stayed unmatched. CDR3 amino acids: CASSIGQGLSEKLFF. The DNA for the CDR3 is TGTGCCAGTAGTATCGGACAGGGGCTCAGTGAAAAACTGTTTTTT.

This clonotype turned up a few times. The chain is built from TRBV6-8 and TRBJ2-2; D is undetermined. The V gene lost 0 bases and the J gene lost 0 bases, with 14 bases spanning the gap. Germline CDR1 reads MNHGY; CDR2 reads SAAAGT. The CDR3 loop spans 18 amino acids. The CDR3, as DNA: TGTGCCAGCAGTTACTCTTCGGGCTCGAACGCGAACACCGGGGAGCTGTTTTTT. Protein sequence: CASSYSSGSNANTGELFF.

This clonotype was recorded a few times. The rearrangement links TRBV7-8 to TRBJ2-3; 15 bases are a match to TRBD2. With 3 bases clipped from V and 0 bases from J, the junction kept 7 bases outside the gene matches. The CDR3 consists of 19 residues. Germline CDR1 and CDR2: SGHVS and FQNEAQ. CDR3 sequence reads: CASSLLPGLAGGSTDTQYF. The CDR3 nucleotides read TGTGCCAGCAGCTTGTTACCGGGACTAGCGGGGGGAAGCACAGATACGCAGTATTTT.

The V gene is TRBV6-2 or TRBV6-3, the J gene TRBJ2-7, with unresolved D. Trimming cost V 0 bases and J 2 bases, with 5 bases left between them. The V gene's germline CDR1 is MNHEY and CDR2 SVGEGT. The CDR3 is 13 amino acids. The CDR3, as DNA: TGTGCCAGCAGTTACTCGGTCACCTACGAGCAGTACGTC. Its translation: CASSYSVTYEQYV.

The chain has TRBV7-3 and TRBJ1-2, with D tentatively TRBD1 (6 bases). The V and J ends lost 2 bases and 8 bases respectively, with 12 bases between them. The CDR3 runs 13 residues. The germline V gene encodes CDR1 SGHTA and CDR2 FQGTGA. The CDR3 bases are TGTGCCAGCAGCTTAGAAAGGGGGGAAGGCTACACCTTC. Its translation: CASSLERGEGYTF.

The rearrangement uses TRBV11-1 and TRBJ1-1; D possibly corresponds to TRBD1 (6 bases). Trimming took off 1 base at V and 0 bases at J, with 9 bases between the two ends. The CDR3 has 15 residues. CDR1 is SGHAT and CDR2 is FQDESV in the germline V gene (reference sequence). The CDR3 sequence is CASSLEYRVNTEAFF. The CDR3 bases are TGTGCCAGCAGCTTAGAGTACAGGGTGAACACTGAAGCTTTCTTT. Variable domain in full (rest from reference TRBV11-1 and TRBJ1-1): EAEVAQSPRYKITEKSQAVAFWCDPISGHATLYWYRQILGQGPELLVQFQDESVVDDSQLPKDRFSAERLKGVDSTLKIQPAELGDSAMYLCASSLEYRVNTEAFFGQGTRLTVV.

This clonotype was found a few times. The chain couples TRBV7-3 to TRBJ2-1; a possible D gene is TRBD1 (5 bases). The CDR3 loop spans 15 amino acids. Trimming stripped 5 bases from V and 0 bases from J, with 11 bases between. CDR1 SGHTA and CDR2 FQGTGA come from the germline V gene. The CDR3 nucleotides read TGTGCCAGCAGCCCACAGGAGTTCTCCTACAATGAGCAGTTCTTC. It specifies CASSPQEFSYNEQFF.

V is TRBV7-6 and J is TRBJ1-6; the D is unclear. Germline CDR1 SGHVS, CDR2 FNYEAQ. The CDR3 has 15 residues. Trimming shortened V by 0 bases and J by 7 bases, and 10 bases separated the two germline ends. CDR3 DNA sequence: TGTGCCAGCAGCTTAGCGACGACGCGAAATTCACCCCTCCACTTT. Protein sequence: CASSLATTRNSPLHF.

The chain employs TRBV7-8 and TRBJ1-2; 7 bases align to TRBD1. In germline, CDR1 is SGHVS, CDR2 FQNEAQ. V lost 0 bases, J lost 4 bases, and 5 bases stayed unmatched. This CDR3 region has 15 residues. CDR3 DNA: TGTGCCAGCAGCTTAGCGACTACAGGGGTCTATGGCTACACCTTC. This gives the protein CASSLATTGVYGYTF. The whole variable domain, remainder taken from reference TRBV7-8 and TRBJ1-2, is GAGVSQSPRYKVAKRGQDVALRCDPISGHVSLFWYQQALGQGPEFLTYFQNEAQLDKSGLPSDRFFAERPEGSVSTLKIQRTQQEDSAVYLCASSLATTGVYGYTFGSGTRLTVV.

This clonotype was recorded only once. The chain combines TRBV7-9 with TRBJ1-1, with a weak D call TRBD1 (5 bases). Germline V gives CDR1 SEHNR, CDR2 FQNEAQ (reference sequence). The CDR3 consists of 14 residues. Trimming took off 9 bases at V and 5 bases at J, with 19 bases between the two ends. The CDR3: CARRRDPGGTEAFF. In nucleotides, the CDR3 is TGTGCCAGACGGCGGGACCCTGGGGGAACTGAAGCTTTCTTT.

This chain links TRBV6-2 or TRBV6-3 with TRBJ2-5; 8 bases line up with TRBD2. Per germline, CDR1 MNHEY and CDR2 SVGEGT. The CDR3 has 19 amino acids. V dropped 2 bases and J dropped 0; count of bases not matched to a gene: 14. The CDR3 DNA follows: TGTGCCAGCAGTTACCCTCCGACCTTAGCGGGACCCTACCAAGAGACCCAGTACTTC. Its protein product is CASSYPPTLAGPYQETQYF.

V and J are TRBV27 and TRBJ2-1; 8 bases fit TRBD2. Germline CDR1 is MNHEY and CDR2 is SMNVEV (reference sequence). This CDR3 has 16 residues. Trimming cost V 6 bases and J 8 bases; bases outside gene matches: 15. DNA of the CDR3: TGTGCCAGCAGGAAAGCGGGGGCGCCCGCTGTGGATGAGCAGTTCTTC. Encoded protein: CASRKAGAPAVDEQFF.